This T cell receptor (beta chain) was sequenced in a study of blood T cell repertoires in COVID-19. Study-wide context: Italy, Spain and the United States were the sources of the convalescent and acute COVID-19 samples. Nucleic acid was either cDNA or gDNA, and it came from T cells, B-cell-depleted T cells, or PBMCs.

In the authors' methods: Estimates of nucleated cell counts were drawn from the amplification of reference gene primers. TCRdb's copy holds only in-frame clones and misses some; the assay was immunoSEQ multiplex PCR. That table supplies the V and J calls and clone size; D and trimming were determined from the DNA. The profile shows almost 50,000 clones, 55% to 70% of them singletons. CDR1 and CDR2 (germline): MRHNA, SNTAGT. Trimming removed 10 bases from V and 15 bases from J; junction bases left unmatched: 11. The CDR3 contains 11 residues. The TCR originated in a woman in her 70s with acute or convalescent COVID-19. The sample comprised peripheral blood. This chain links TRBV6-4 with TRBJ2-1, with TRBD2 matching over 8 bases. The CDR3: CATLTGGWSFF. CDR3 bases: TGTGCCACTCTGACGGGGGGGTGGTCGTTCTTC.